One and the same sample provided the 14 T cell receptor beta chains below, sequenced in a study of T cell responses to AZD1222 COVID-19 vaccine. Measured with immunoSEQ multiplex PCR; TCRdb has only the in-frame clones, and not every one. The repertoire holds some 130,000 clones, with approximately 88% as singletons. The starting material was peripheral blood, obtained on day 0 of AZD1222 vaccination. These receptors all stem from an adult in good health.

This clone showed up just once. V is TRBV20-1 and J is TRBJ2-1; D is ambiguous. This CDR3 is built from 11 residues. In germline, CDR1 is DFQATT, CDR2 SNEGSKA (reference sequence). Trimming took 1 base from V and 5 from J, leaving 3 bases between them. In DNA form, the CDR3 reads TGCAGTGCTAGAGGGAACAATGAGCAGTTCTTC. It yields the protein CSARGNNEQFF.

The CDR3 reads CASSGSGRNTEAFF. CDR3 sequence (DNA): TGTGCCAGTAGTGGATCGGGGAGGAACACTGAAGCTTTCTTT. The chain employs TRBV19 and TRBJ1-1; D uncertain. V lost 5 bases and J lost 1, with 11 bases in between. The CDR3 length is 14 residues. The germline V gene has CDR1 LNHDA and CDR2 SQIVND (reference sequence).

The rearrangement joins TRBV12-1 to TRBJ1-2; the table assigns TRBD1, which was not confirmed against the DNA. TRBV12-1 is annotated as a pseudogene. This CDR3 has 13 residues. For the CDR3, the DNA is TGTGCCAGCAGCTTGGGACAGGCCTATGGCTACACCTTC. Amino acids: CASSLGQAYGYTF.

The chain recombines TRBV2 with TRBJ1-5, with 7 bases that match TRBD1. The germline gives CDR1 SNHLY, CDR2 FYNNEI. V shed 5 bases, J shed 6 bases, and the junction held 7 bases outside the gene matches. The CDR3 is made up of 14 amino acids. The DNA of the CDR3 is TGTGCCAGCAGTTTCGACAGGGCGAGTCAGCCCCAGCATTTT. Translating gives CASSFDRASQPQHF.

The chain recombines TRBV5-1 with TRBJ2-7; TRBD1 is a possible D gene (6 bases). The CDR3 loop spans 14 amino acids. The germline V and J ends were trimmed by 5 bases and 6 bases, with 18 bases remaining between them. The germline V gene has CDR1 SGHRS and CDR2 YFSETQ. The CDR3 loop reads CASRNQGLSGEQYF. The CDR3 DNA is TGCGCCAGCAGGAATCAGGGGTTGAGCGGCGAGCAGTACTTC. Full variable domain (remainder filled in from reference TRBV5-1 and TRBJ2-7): KAGVTQTPRYLIKTRGQQVTLSCSPISGHRSVSWYQQTPGQGLQFLFEYFSETQRNKGNFPGRFSGRQFSNSRSEMNVSTLELGDSALYLCASRNQGLSGEQYFGPGTRLTVT.

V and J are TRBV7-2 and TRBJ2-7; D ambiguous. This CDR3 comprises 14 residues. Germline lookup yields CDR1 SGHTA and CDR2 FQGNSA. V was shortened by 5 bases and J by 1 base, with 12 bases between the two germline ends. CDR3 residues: CASSPGVVSYEQYF. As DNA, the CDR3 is TGTGCCAGCAGCCCCGGAGTGGTTTCCTACGAGCAGTACTTC.

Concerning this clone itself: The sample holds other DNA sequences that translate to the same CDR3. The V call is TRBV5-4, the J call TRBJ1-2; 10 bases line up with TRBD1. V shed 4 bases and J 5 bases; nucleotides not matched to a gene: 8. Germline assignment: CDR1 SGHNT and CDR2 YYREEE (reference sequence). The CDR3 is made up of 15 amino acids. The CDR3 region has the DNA TGTGCCAGCAGCCCCGACAGGGGGCGCAGGTATGGCTACACCTTC. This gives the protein CASSPDRGRRYGYTF.

The CDR3 DNA reads as TGTGCCAGCAGCTTAGGGTACGGTCAGCCCCAGCATTTT. Translated, it gives CASSLGYGQPQHF. The rearrangement joins TRBV11-2 to TRBJ1-5; D remains unclear. This CDR3 has 13 amino acids. Trimming took 1 base from V and 6 from J, leaving 7 bases between them. Per the germline V gene, CDR1 is SGHAT and CDR2 is FQNNGV.

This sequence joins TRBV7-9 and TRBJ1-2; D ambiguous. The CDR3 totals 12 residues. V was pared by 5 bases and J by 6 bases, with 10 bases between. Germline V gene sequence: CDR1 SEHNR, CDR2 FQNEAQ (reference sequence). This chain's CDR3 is CASSLQTDGYTF. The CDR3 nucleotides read TGTGCCAGCAGCCTTCAGACTGATGGCTACACCTTC.

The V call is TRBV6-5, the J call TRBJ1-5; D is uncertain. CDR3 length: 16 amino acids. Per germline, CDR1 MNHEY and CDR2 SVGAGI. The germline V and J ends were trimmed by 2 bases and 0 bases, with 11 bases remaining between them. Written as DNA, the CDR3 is TGTGCCAGCAGTTACCCCTCGGCAGGTAGCAATCAGCCCCAGCATTTT. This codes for CASSYPSAGSNQPQHF.

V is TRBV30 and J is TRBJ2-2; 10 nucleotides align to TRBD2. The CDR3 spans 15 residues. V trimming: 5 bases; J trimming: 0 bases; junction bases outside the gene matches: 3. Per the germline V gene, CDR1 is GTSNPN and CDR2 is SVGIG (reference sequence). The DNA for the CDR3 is TGTGCCTGGGGGCTAGCGGGGGCGAACACCGGGGAGCTGTTTTTT. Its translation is CAWGLAGANTGELFF.

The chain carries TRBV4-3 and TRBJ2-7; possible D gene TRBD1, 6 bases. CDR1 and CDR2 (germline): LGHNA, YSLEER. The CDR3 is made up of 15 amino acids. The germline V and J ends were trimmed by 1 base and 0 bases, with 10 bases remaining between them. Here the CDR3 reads CASSQGSRGSYEQYF. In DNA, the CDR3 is TGCGCCAGCAGCCAAGGTTCCAGGGGCTCCTACGAGCAGTACTTC.

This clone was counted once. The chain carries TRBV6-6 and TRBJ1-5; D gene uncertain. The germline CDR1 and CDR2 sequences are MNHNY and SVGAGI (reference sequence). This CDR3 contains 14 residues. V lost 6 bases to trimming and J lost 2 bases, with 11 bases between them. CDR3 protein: CASSWSQGNQPQHF. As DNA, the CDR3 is TGTGCCAGCAGCTGGTCTCAGGGCAATCAGCCCCAGCATTTT.

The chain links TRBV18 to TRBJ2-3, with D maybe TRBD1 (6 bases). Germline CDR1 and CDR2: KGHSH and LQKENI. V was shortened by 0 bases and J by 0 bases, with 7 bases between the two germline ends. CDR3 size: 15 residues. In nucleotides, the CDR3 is TGTGCCAGCTCACCACCGGGGGCTAGCACAGATACGCAGTATTTT. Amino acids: CASSPPGASTDTQYF.